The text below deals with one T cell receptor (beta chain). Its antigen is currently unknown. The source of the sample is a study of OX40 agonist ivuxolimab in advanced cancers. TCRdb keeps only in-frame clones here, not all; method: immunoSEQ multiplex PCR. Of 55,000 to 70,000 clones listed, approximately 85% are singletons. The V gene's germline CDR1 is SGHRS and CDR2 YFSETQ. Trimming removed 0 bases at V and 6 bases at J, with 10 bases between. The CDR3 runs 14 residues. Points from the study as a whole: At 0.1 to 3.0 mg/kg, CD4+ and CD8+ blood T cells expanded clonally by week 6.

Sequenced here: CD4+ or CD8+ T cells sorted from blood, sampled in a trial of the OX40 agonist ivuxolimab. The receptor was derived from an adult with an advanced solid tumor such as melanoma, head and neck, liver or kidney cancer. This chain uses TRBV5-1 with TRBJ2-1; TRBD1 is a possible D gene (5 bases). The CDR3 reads CASSLVQDPNEQFF. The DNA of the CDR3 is TGCGCCAGCAGCTTGGTACAGGACCCCAATGAGCAGTTCTTC.